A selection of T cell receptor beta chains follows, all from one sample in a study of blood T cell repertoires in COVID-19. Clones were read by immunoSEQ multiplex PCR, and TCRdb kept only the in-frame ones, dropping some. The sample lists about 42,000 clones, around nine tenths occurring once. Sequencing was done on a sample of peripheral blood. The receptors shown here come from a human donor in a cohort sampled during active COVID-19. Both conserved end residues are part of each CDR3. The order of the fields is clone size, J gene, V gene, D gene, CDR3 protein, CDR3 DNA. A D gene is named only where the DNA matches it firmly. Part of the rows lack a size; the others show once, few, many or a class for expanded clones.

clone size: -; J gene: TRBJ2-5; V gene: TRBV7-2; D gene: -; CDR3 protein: CASSLVATSGMETQYF; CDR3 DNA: TGTGCCAGCAGCTTAGTGGCTACCTCGGGGATGGAGACCCAGTACTTC
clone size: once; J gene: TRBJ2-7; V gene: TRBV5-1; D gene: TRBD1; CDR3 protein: CASSFTTGGSYEQYF; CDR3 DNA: TGCGCCAGCAGCTTTACGACAGGGGGGTCCTACGAGCAGTACTTC
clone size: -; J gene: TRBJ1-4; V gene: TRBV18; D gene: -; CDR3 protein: CASSPPGDNEKLFF; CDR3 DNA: TGTGCCAGCTCACCACCCGGGGATAATGAAAAACTGTTTTTT
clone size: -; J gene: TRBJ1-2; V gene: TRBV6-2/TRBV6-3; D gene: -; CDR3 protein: CASSYGWQGLGYTF; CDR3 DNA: TGTGCCAGCAGTTACGGGTGGCAGGGTCTTGGCTACACCTTC
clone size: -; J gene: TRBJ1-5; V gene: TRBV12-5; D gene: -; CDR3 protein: CASGLVTGPPPGTSPMKPQHF; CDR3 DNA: TGTGCTAGTGGTTTGGTCACCGGTCCCCCCCCCGGGACAAGCCCTATGAAACCCCAGCATTTT
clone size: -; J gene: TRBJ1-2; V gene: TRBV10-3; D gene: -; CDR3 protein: CAITGGGSGYTF; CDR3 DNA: TGTGCCATCACGGGGGGCGGGAGTGGCTACACCTTC
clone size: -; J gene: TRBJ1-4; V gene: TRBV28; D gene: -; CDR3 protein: CASSLVRGSNEKLFF; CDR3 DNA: TGTGCCAGCAGTTTAGTCAGGGGTTCAAATGAAAAACTGTTTTTT
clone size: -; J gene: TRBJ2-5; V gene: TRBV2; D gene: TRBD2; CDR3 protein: CASDSQSGGAAETQYF; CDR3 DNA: TGTGCCAGCGATTCCCAAAGCGGGGGGGCGGCGGAGACCCAGTACTTC
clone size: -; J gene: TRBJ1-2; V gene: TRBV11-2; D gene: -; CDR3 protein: CASSSSGPEGGYTF; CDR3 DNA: TGTGCCAGCAGCTCCTCGGGGCCGGAGGGTGGCTACACCTTC
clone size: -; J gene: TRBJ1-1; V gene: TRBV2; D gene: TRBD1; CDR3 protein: CASSGLKGAGEAFF; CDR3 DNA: TGTGCCAGCAGTGGTTTGAAGGGGGCGGGTGAAGCTTTCTTT
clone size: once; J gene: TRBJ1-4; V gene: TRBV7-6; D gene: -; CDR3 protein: CASSLSGSENEKLFF; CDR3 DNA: TGTGCCAGCAGCTTATCCGGGTCTGAAAATGAAAAACTGTTTTTT
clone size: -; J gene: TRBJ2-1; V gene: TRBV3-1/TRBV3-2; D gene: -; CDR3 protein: CASSPGDGNEQFF; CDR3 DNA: TGTGCCAGCAGCCCAGGGGACGGTAATGAGCAGTTCTTC
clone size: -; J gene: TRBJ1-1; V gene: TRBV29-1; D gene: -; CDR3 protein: CSVDRGTEAFF; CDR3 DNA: TGCAGCGTTGACAGGGGCACTGAAGCTTTCTTT
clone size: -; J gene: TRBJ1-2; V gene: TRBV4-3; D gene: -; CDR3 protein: CASSQDRQGRGYTF; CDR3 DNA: TGCGCCAGCAGCCAAGATCGGCAGGGTAGAGGCTACACCTTC
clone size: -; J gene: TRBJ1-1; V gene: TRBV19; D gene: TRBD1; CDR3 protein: CASSIVPGGVSNTEAFF; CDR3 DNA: TGTGCCAGTAGTATAGTCCCAGGGGGCGTCTCTAACACTGAAGCTTTCTTT
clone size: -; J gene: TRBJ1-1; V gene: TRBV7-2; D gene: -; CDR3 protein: CASSYLGDTEAFF; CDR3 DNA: TGTGCCAGCAGCTACCTCGGAGACACTGAAGCTTTCTTT
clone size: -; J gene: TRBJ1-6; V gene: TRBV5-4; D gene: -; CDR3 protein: CASSPRQNSPLHF; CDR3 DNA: TGTGCCAGCAGCCCCCGACAGAATTCACCCCTCCACTTT
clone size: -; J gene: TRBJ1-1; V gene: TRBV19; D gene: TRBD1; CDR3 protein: CASSSRGTFEAFF; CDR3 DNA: TGTGCCAGTAGTAGCAGGGGGACCTTCGAAGCTTTCTTT
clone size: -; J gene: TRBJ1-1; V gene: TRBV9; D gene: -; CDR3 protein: CASSPIGGNTEAFF; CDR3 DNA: TGTGCCAGCAGCCCAATAGGGGGAAACACTGAAGCTTTCTTT
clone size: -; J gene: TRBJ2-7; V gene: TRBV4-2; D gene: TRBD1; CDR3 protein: CASSQEGGGTGNLGSYEQYF; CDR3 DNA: TGTGCCAGCAGCCAAGAAGGGGGCGGTACAGGGAACCTTGGCTCCTACGAGCAGTACTTC
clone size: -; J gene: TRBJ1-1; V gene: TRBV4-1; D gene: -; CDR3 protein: CASSQGEGSGPMDTEAFF; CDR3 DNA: TGCGCCAGCAGCCAAGGAGAGGGCAGCGGACCCATGGACACTGAAGCTTTCTTT
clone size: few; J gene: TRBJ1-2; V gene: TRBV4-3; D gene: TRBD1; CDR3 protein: CASSQDTGTGNGYTF; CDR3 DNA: TGCGCCAGCAGCCAAGATACGGGGACAGGGAATGGCTACACCTTC
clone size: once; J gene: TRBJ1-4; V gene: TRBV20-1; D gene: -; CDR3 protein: CSASRGATNEKLFF; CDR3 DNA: TGCAGTGCTAGTCGGGGGGCGACTAATGAAAAACTGTTTTTT
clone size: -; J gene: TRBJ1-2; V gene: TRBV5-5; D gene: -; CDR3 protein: CASSLAFQGDYGYTF; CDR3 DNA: TGTGCCAGCAGCTTGGCGTTCCAGGGTGACTATGGCTACACCTTC
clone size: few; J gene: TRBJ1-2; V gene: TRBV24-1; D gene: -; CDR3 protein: CATRDTSNYGYTF; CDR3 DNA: TGTGCCACCAGGGACACCTCGAACTATGGCTACACCTTC
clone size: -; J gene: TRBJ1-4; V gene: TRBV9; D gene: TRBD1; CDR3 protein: CASSRTGGAGEKLFF; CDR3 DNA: TGTGCCAGCAGTCGGACAGGGGGCGCCGGTGAAAAACTGTTTTTT
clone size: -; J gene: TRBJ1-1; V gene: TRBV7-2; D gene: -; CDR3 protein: CASSLVPGMYTEAFF; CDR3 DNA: TGTGCCAGCAGCTTAGTTCCGGGGATGTACACTGAAGCTTTCTTT
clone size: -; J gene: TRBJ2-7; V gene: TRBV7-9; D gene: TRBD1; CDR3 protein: CASSLASRDSVSYEQYF; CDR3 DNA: TGTGCCAGCAGCTTAGCGTCTCGGGACAGTGTAAGCTACGAGCAGTACTTC
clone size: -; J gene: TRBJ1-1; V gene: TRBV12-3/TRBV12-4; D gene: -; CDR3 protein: CASSFRGSTEAFF; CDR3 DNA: TGTGCCAGCAGTTTCAGGGGAAGCACTGAAGCTTTCTTT
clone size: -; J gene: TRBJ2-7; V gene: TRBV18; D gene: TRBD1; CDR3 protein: CASSPRQGANEQYF; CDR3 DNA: TGTGCCAGCTCACCACGACAGGGGGCCAACGAGCAGTACTTC
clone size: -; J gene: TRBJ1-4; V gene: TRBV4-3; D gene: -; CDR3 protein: CASSQGGAGAGEKLFF; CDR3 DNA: TGCGCCAGCAGCCAAGGAGGCGCGGGGGCTGGAGAAAAACTGTTTTTT
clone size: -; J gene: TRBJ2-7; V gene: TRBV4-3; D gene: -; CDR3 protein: CASSQDKTPPSSYEQYF; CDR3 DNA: TGCGCCAGCAGCCAAGATAAAACTCCGCCTAGCTCCTACGAGCAGTACTTC
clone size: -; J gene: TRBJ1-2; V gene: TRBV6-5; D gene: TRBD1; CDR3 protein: CASKRTGAADYGYTF; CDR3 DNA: TGTGCCAGCAAGAGGACAGGGGCGGCGGACTATGGCTACACCTTC
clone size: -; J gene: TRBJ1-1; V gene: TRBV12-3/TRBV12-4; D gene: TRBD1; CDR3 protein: CASSYRGMAEAFF; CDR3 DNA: TGTGCCAGCAGTTACAGGGGGATGGCTGAAGCTTTCTTT
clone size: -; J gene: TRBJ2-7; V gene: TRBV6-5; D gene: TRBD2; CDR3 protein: CASSSPAGANFYEQYF; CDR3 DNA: TGTGCCAGCAGTTCACCAGCGGGGGCTAATTTCTACGAGCAGTACTTC
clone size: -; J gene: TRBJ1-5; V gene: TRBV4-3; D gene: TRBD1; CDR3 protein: CASSQVTGGYQPQHF; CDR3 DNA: TGCGCCAGCAGCCAGGTGACAGGGGGCTATCAGCCCCAGCATTTT
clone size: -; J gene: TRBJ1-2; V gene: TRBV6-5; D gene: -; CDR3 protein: CASSTDRDTYYGYTF; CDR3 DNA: TGTGCCAGCAGTACTGACCGGGACACTTACTATGGCTACACCTTC
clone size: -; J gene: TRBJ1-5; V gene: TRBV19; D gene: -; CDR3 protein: CASSSQANQPQHF; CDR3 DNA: TGTGCCAGTAGTTCCCAGGCCAATCAGCCCCAGCATTTT
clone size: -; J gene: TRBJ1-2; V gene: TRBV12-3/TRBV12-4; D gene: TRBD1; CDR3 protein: CASRQGADYGYTF; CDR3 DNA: TGTGCCAGCAGGCAGGGGGCGGACTATGGCTACACCTTC
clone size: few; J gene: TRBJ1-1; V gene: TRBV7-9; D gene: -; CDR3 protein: CASSLAQGHTEAFF; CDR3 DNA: TGTGCCAGCAGCTTAGCCCAGGGTCACACTGAAGCTTTCTTT
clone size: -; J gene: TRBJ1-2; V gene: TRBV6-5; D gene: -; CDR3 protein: CASSRDNYNYGYTF; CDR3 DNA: TGTGCCAGCAGCCGGGACAATTATAACTATGGCTACACCTTC
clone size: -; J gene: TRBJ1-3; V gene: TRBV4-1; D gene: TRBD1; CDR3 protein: CASRDRVGNTIYF; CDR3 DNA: TGCGCCAGCAGGGACAGGGTCGGAAACACCATATATTTT
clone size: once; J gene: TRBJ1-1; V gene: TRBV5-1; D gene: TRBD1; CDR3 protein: CASSMTGANTEAFF; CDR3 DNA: TGCGCCAGCAGCATGACAGGGGCCAACACTGAAGCTTTCTTT
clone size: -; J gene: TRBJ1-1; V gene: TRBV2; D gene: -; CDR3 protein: CASSERPGTEAFF; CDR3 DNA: TGTGCCAGCAGTGAAAGGCCGGGCACTGAAGCTTTCTTT
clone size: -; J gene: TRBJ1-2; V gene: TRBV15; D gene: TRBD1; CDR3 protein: CATSRVRDRWYGYTF; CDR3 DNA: TGTGCCACCAGCAGAGTCCGGGACAGGTGGTATGGCTACACCTTC
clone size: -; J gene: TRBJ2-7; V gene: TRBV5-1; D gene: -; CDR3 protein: CASSQQGDREQYF; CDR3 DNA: TGCGCCAGCAGTCAACAGGGAGATCGCGAGCAGTACTTC
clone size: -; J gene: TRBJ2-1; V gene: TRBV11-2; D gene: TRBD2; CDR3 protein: CASSLDRGDEQFF; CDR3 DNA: TGTGCCAGCAGCTTAGATCGGGGGGATGAGCAGTTCTTC
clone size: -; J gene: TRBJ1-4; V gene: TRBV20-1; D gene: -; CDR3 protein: CSASLRIGEKLFF; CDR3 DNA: TGCAGTGCTAGTCTGCGGATAGGAGAAAAACTGTTTTTT
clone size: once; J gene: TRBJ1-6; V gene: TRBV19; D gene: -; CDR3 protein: CASSMGRGRHSPLHF; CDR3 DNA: TGTGCCAGTAGTATGGGGCGGGGGCGCCATTCACCCCTCCACTTT
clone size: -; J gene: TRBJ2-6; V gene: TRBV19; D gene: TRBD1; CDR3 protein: CASSLTGAGANVLTF; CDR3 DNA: TGTGCCAGTAGTCTGACAGGGGCTGGGGCCAACGTCCTGACTTTC
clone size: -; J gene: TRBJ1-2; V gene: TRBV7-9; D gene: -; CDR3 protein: CASSLSVADLNYGYTF; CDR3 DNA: TGTGCCAGCAGCTTGAGCGTCGCAGACCTTAACTATGGCTACACCTTC
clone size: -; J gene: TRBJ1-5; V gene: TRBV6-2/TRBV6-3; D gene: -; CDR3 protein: CASSYNTGFGSQPQHF; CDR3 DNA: TGTGCCAGCAGTTATAACACAGGGTTTGGGAGTCAGCCCCAGCATTTT
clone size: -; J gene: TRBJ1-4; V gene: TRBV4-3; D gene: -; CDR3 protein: CASSQTERTNEKLFF; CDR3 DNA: TGCGCCAGCAGCCAAACGGAGCGAACTAATGAAAAACTGTTTTTT
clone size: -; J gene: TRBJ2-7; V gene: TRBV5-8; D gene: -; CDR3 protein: CASSLAYDSYEQYF; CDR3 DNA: TGTGCCAGCAGCTTGGCCTACGACTCCTACGAGCAGTACTTC
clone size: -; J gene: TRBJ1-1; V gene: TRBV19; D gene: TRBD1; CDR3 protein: CASSIQGEKAFF; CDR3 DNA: TGTGCCAGTAGTATCCAGGGGGAGAAAGCTTTCTTT